The 26 T cell receptor beta chains presented below share a single source sample, sequenced in a study of blood T cell repertoires in COVID-19. This table comes from immunoSEQ multiplex PCR, and its TCRdb copy is limited to in-frame clones, with some not included. The sample holds some 200,000 clones; around 82% are singletons and the top ten take approximately 3%. What was sequenced was peripheral blood. The origin of the receptors is a woman aged 25 to 39 who had recovered from COVID-19.

The chain employs TRBV15 and TRBJ2-7; D unresolved. CDR3 size: 16 residues. Germline-derived CDR1 and CDR2 are LNHNV and YYDKDF (reference sequence). The V end lost 1 base, the J end lost 0 bases, and 13 bases lay between the germline ends. CDR3 bases: TGTGCCACCAGCAGAGTTTTAGTGAAGTACTCCTACGAGCAGTACTTC. It encodes CATSRVLVKYSYEQYF.

The genes are TRBV19 and TRBJ1-5; 8 nucleotides align to TRBD1. CDR1 is LNHDA, CDR2 SQIVND, per germline (reference sequence). CDR3 size: 17 residues. The J segment lost 0 bases and the V segment lost 1 base, leaving 5 bases of the junction unmatched. Here the CDR3 reads CASSIGHRGSSNQPQHF. The CDR3 nucleotides read TGTGCCAGTAGTATAGGCCACAGGGGGTCTAGCAATCAGCCCCAGCATTTT.

The sample holds one count of this clone. The chain joins TRBV19 to TRBJ2-4, with 8 bases lining up with TRBD1. Germline CDR1 reads LNHDA; CDR2 reads SQIVND (reference sequence). The CDR3 is 19 residues long. J lost 0 bases, V lost 1 base, and 11 bases had no gene match. The DNA for the CDR3 is TGTGCCAGTAGTATAGCGGGAACCGGACAGGGCCTAGCCAAAAACATTCAGTACTTC. Amino acid sequence: CASSIAGTGQGLAKNIQYF.

A note on this clone: The junction departs from germline at one end; a sequencing error may be responsible. J is TRBJ2-3 and V is TRBV12-3 or TRBV12-4, with D perhaps TRBD1 (7 bases). The CDR3 runs 12 residues. The CDR3 loop is CASTRGDLSTSF. The CDR3 region has the DNA TGTGCCAGCACCAGGGGGGACCTCTCGACCTCTTTT.

In its sample, this clone was seen a few times. V usage is TRBV29-1 and J usage is TRBJ2-5; D call uncertain. Per the germline V gene, CDR1 is SQVTM and CDR2 is ANQGSEA. The CDR3 length is 10 residues. The germline V and J ends were trimmed by 4 bases and 4 bases, with 4 bases remaining between them. The DNA for the CDR3 is TGCAGCGTTGTAGTAGAGACCCAGTACTTC. This translates into CSVVVETQYF.

J is TRBJ1-3 and V is TRBV7-3; possible D gene TRBD1, 6 bases. In germline, CDR1 is SGHTA, CDR2 FQGTGA. This CDR3 spans 14 amino acids. Trimming pared 4 bases from V and 2 bases from J, leaving 9 bases between. The DNA for the CDR3 is TGTGCCAGCAGCTCGGACAGTGCTGGAAACACCATATATTTT. This translates into CASSSDSAGNTIYF. The full variable domain, completed using reference TRBV7-3 and TRBJ1-3, is GAGVSQTPSNKVTEKGKYVELRCDPISGHTALYWYRQSLGQGPEFLIYFQGTGAADDSGLPNDRFFAVRPEGSVSTLKIQRTERGDSAVYLCASSSDSAGNTIYFGEGSWLTVV.

The rearrangement joins TRBV7-7 to TRBJ2-1; 12 positions agree with TRBD2. Germline V gene data show CDR1 as SSHAT and CDR2 as FNYEAQ (reference sequence). The junction had 8 bases not matched to a gene; V was cut back by 2 bases and J by 6 bases. The CDR3 is 17 residues long. Here the CDR3 DNA reads TGTGCCAGCAGCTTAAGTGGGCTAGCGGGAGGGCCCAATGAGCAGTTCTTC. Translated, it gives CASSLSGLAGGPNEQFF.

This clone is a singleton in its sample. The gene calls are TRBV2 and TRBJ1-2; D is ambiguous. Germline V CDR1 and CDR2: SNHLY, FYNNEI. CDR3 size: 15 residues. The germline V and J ends were trimmed by 8 bases and 4 bases, with 20 bases remaining between them. The CDR3 region has the DNA TGTGCCAGCTCCCGTTCGGATGACTCACTCTATGGCTACACCTTC. It encodes CASSRSDDSLYGYTF.

The chain couples TRBV6-5 to TRBJ2-7, with a possible D match to TRBD2 (7 bases). Trimming left V 4 bases short and J 5 bases short, with 15 bases between. Germline-derived CDR1 and CDR2 are MNHEY and SVGAGI. The CDR3 runs 14 residues. The DNA of the CDR3 is TGTGCCAGCAGTTTCCGGGGAGGGGGGAACGAGCAGTACTTC. Its translation is CASSFRGGGNEQYF.

J is TRBJ2-3 and V is TRBV11-2, with TRBD2 matching 10 bases. This CDR3 is 16 amino acids long. With 0 bases clipped from V and 10 bases from J, the junction kept 10 bases outside the gene matches. The germline gives CDR1 SGHAT, CDR2 FQNNGV. CDR3 sequence: CASSLELAGRFVAQYF. The CDR3 bases are TGTGCCAGCAGCTTAGAACTAGCGGGGAGGTTTGTTGCGCAGTATTTT.

This clone occurred many times. This sequence joins TRBV29-1 and TRBJ1-1, with 7 bases that match TRBD1. J gave up 0 bases and V 5 bases, and 9 bases lay outside the gene matches. This CDR3 is built from 15 residues. Germline V gene lookup returns CDR1 SQVTM and CDR2 ANQGSEA. CDR3 in DNA: TGCAGCGTTTCTCAGGGGGTTATGATGAACACTGAAGCTTTCTTT. The encoded protein is CSVSQGVMMNTEAFF.

The rearrangement joins TRBV5-5 to TRBJ2-2; TRBD2 matches at 8 bases. The CDR3 length is 17 residues. The junction had 8 bases not matched to a gene; V was cut back by 4 bases and J by 0 bases. CDR1 is SGHKS, CDR2 YYEKEE, per germline (reference sequence). For the CDR3, the DNA is TGTGCCAGCAGCGGGACCATAGCGGGACCGAACACCGGGGAGCTGTTTTTT. Protein: CASSGTIAGPNTGELFF.

The rearrangement joins TRBV5-5 to TRBJ2-7, with D maybe TRBD2 (5 bases). Trimming removed 2 bases from V and 0 bases from J, with 12 bases in between. The CDR3 has 15 amino acids. Germline-derived CDR1 and CDR2 are SGHKS and YYEKEE (reference sequence). The CDR3 DNA follows: TGTGCCAGCAGCTTCCGGACTGGGGACTCCTACGAGCAGTACTTC. This gives the protein CASSFRTGDSYEQYF.

The genes are TRBV7-2 and TRBJ1-2; D is undetermined. This CDR3 region has 14 residues. Deletions cut 0 bases from V and 7 bases from J, with 12 bases between. In germline, CDR1 is SGHTA, CDR2 FQGNSA. The DNA of the CDR3 is TGTGCCAGCAGCTTAGCTCGGGCGGCGGGTGGCTACACCTTC. Protein sequence: CASSLARAAGGYTF.

A note on this clone: The sample contains more than one DNA sequence encoding this CDR3. V is TRBV4-1 and J is TRBJ2-7; possible D gene TRBD2, 5 bases. CDR1 and CDR2 from the germline V gene are MGHRA and YSYEKL. This CDR3 spans 12 amino acids. V was shortened by 2 bases and J by 5 bases, with 7 bases between the two germline ends. The CDR3 spells CASSQSGNEQYF. As DNA, the CDR3 is TGCGCCAGCAGCCAAAGCGGTAACGAGCAGTACTTC.

This chain connects TRBV6-5 to TRBJ1-2; D uncertain. CDR3 size: 14 residues. V dropped 7 bases and J dropped 2 bases, with 14 bases sitting between them. Germline V gene sequence: CDR1 MNHEY, CDR2 SVGAGI. CDR3 residues: CASNGVRANYGYTF. Written as DNA, the CDR3 is TGTGCCAGCAACGGGGTTCGGGCAAACTATGGCTACACCTTC.

This chain uses TRBV27 with TRBJ1-5, with 7 bases aligning to TRBD1. Germline loops: CDR1 MNHEY, CDR2 SMNVEV (reference sequence). This CDR3 is built from 13 residues. V lost 6 bases to trimming and J lost 5 bases; unmatched junction nucleotides: 4. CDR3 nucleotides: TGTGCCAGCAGCACCCAGGGGGATCAGCCCCAGCATTTT. This translates into CASSTQGDQPQHF.

The V gene is TRBV5-4, the J gene TRBJ2-1, with 12 bases identical to TRBD2. The length of the CDR3 is 16 residues. Trimming cost V 4 bases and J 1 base; bases outside gene matches: 3. CDR1 is SGHNT, CDR2 YYREEE, per germline (reference sequence). CDR3 sequence (DNA): TGTGCCAGCAGCCCCACTAGCGGGAGGTCCTACAATGAGCAGTTCTTC. Its protein product is CASSPTSGRSYNEQFF.

The chain joins TRBV5-1 to TRBJ2-3; TRBD2 matches 14 bases. The trim removed 0 bases at V and 3 bases at J, leaving 18 bases unmatched. Germline CDR1 is SGHRS and CDR2 is YFSETQ. The CDR3 consists of 22 residues. The CDR3 DNA is TGCGCCAGCAGCTTGGCCAGGGGGACGCCGGGACTAGCGGGAGAGGAGACAGATACGCAGTATTTT. This encodes CASSLARGTPGLAGEETDTQYF.

V is TRBV29-1 and J is TRBJ2-7; possible D gene TRBD2, 6 bases. Germline V CDR1 and CDR2: SQVTM, ANQGSEA. The V end was cut by 4 bases, the J end by 2 bases, with 15 bases between. The CDR3 has 14 residues. This CDR3 reads CSVVPGLSTYEQYF. The CDR3 nucleotides are TGCAGCGTTGTTCCGGGACTTTCGACCTACGAGCAGTACTTC.

To note about this clone: The same CDR3 arises from other DNA sequences in this sample as well. The rearrangement links TRBV12-3 or TRBV12-4 to TRBJ1-2; D perhaps matches TRBD1 (5 bases). Trimming took off 5 bases at V and 4 bases at J, with 11 bases between the two ends. This CDR3 spans 13 amino acids. The CDR3 DNA is TGTGCCAGCAGTCCCCAGGGAAGCTATGGCTACACCTTC. It encodes CASSPQGSYGYTF.

The chain is built from TRBV10-3 and TRBJ1-2, with 7 bases identical to TRBD1. The CDR3 is made up of 15 amino acids. Germline loops: CDR1 ENHRY, CDR2 SYGVKD. The V gene end was trimmed by 2 bases and the J gene end by 3 bases; junction bases not matched to a gene: 6. CDR3 amino acids: CAISEPGQVYYGYTF. DNA for the CDR3: TGTGCCATCAGTGAGCCAGGACAGGTCTACTATGGCTACACCTTC.

The genes are TRBV7-2 and TRBJ2-1; D gene ambiguous. The ends were cut back, 5 bases at V and 3 bases at J, with 11 bases in the middle. Germline CDR1 SGHTA, CDR2 FQGNSA. The CDR3 runs to 14 residues. The CDR3 DNA reads TGTGCCAGCAGCCCCCCTTTTAGCTACAATGAGCAGTTCTTC. This encodes CASSPPFSYNEQFF.

V is TRBV5-1 and J is TRBJ2-3; 10 bases fit TRBD2. This CDR3 contains 15 residues. Germline V gives CDR1 SGHRS, CDR2 YFSETQ. V was clipped by 5 bases and J by 1 base; unmatched bases: 4. The CDR3, as DNA: TGCGCCAGCAGTCATGGGACTAGCGGCACAGATACGCAGTATTTT. It specifies CASSHGTSGTDTQYF.

This chain connects TRBV4-1 to TRBJ2-7, with a tentative D call TRBD2 (6 bases). The ends were cut back, 0 bases at V and 4 bases at J, with 13 bases in the middle. The CDR3 runs 15 residues. CDR1 is MGHRA, CDR2 YSYEKL, per germline. The CDR3 spells CASSQDRTSRYEQYF. The CDR3 DNA reads as TGCGCCAGCAGCCAAGATCGAACTAGCCGGTACGAGCAGTACTTC.

This chain's CDR3 is CASSQGRDSLNGYTF. The CDR3 nucleotides are TGTGCCAGCAGCCAAGGCCGGGACAGCCTGAATGGCTACACCTTC. J is TRBJ1-2 and V is TRBV3-1 (or the pseudogene TRBV3-2), with 7 bases that match TRBD1. V lost 1 base and J lost 6; bases outside the gene matches: 8. The CDR3 spans 15 residues. Germline assignment: CDR1 LGHDT and CDR2 YNNKEL (reference sequence).